Below are 9 T cell receptor beta chains sequenced from a single sample in a study of CXCR3-negative and CXCR3-positive naive CD8 T cells. Carrying UMI labels, the TRB cDNA libraries were prepared through 5' RACE. TCRdb reanalyzed the 5' RACE reads, giving one entry per CDR3 protein sequence and no DNA. The sample's table shows about 130,000 distinct CDR3 sequences. General study results and limits: Hydrophobicity was higher for TRB CDR3s found in CXCR3-positive naive cells than in CXCR3-negative naive cells.

No antigen is known for these receptors. The sequencing sample was made of naive CXCR3+ CD8+ T cells from blood. Subset in this sample: CD45RO-CCR7+CD27+CD95- naive CD8+ T cells expressing CXCR3 (TNR3+). Receptors originate from a human donor in good health. Some clones in this sample may be carry-over from other donors' samples.

The chain carries TRBV11-2 and TRBJ2-2; there is no DNA to check the TCRdb D call of TRBD2. The CDR3 is 18 amino acids. Germline CDR1 SGHAT, CDR2 FQNNGV. The CDR3 loop reads CASSPGLAGAWDTGELFF.

This chain connects TRBV6-5 to TRBJ2-7; lacking DNA, the TRBD2 call made by TCRdb goes unchecked. Germline CDR1 MNHEY, CDR2 SVGAGI. This CDR3 contains 16 residues. This CDR3 reads CASSGEEGPSPYEQYF.

V gene TRBV9 combines with J gene TRBJ1-1. CDR3 length: 14 residues. Germline-derived CDR1 and CDR2 are SGDLS and YYNGEE. This chain's CDR3 is CASSVGMGYTEAFF.

The chain recombines TRBV20-1 with TRBJ2-5; TCRdb's assignment of TRBD1 cannot be checked, as there is no DNA. Per germline, CDR1 DFQATT and CDR2 SNEGSKA (reference sequence). The CDR3 contains 17 residues. This CDR3 reads CSAAPMAGGEYQETQYF.

The chain carries TRBV29-1 and TRBJ2-1; TCRdb calls TRBD1, which cannot be checked without DNA. CDR1 SQVTM and CDR2 ANQGSEA come from the germline V gene. The length of the CDR3 is 11 residues. This CDR3 reads CRQGTDNEQFF.

The V gene is TRBV5-4, the J gene TRBJ2-1; TCRdb selects TRBD2, and the lack of DNA leaves this call unchecked. Germline CDR1 and CDR2: SGHNT and YYREEE (reference sequence). This CDR3 spans 15 amino acids. CDR3 loop: CASSFLAGHYNEQFF.

The chain recombines TRBV7-6 with TRBJ2-1. The germline V gene has CDR1 SGHVS and CDR2 FNYEAQ. This CDR3 contains 14 residues. The CDR3 spells CASSPDDTNNEQFF.

V and J are TRBV7-9 and TRBJ2-3; TCRdb outputs TRBD1, but without DNA this stays unchecked. Per germline, CDR1 SEHNR and CDR2 FQNEAQ (reference sequence). The CDR3 is 13 residues long. The CDR3 region is CASSSRDTDTQYF.

The rearrangement joins TRBV6-1 to TRBJ1-1; the TRBD1 assignment by TCRdb is unverifiable without DNA. The germline gives CDR1 MNHNS, CDR2 SASEGT. This CDR3 has 12 amino acids. Here the CDR3 reads CASSRGQYEAFF.